This T cell receptor beta chain was found in a study of blood T cell repertoires in COVID-19. This clone was counted only a few times. Germline CDR1 and CDR2: LNHNV and YYDKDF (reference sequence). V shed 3 bases, J shed 7 bases, and the junction held 4 bases outside the gene matches. The CDR3 extends over 15 amino acids. Original processing methods: Amplification from reference gene primers served as the basis for estimated nucleated cell counts. Produced via immunoSEQ multiplex PCR; TCRdb's table is partial and in-frame only. Clonal size and the V and J genes are those of that table, whereas D and trimming came from the DNA. The table includes tens of thousands of clones, around 80% detected once.

The gene calls are TRBV15 and TRBJ2-4; 12 nucleotides align to TRBD1. Sequencing input: peripheral blood. The sequence was collected from a human donor in a cohort sampled during active COVID-19. CDR3 sequence (DNA): TGTGCCACCAGCAGTGGGACAGGGGGCTGGAACATTCAGTACTTC. As protein: CATSSGTGGWNIQYF.